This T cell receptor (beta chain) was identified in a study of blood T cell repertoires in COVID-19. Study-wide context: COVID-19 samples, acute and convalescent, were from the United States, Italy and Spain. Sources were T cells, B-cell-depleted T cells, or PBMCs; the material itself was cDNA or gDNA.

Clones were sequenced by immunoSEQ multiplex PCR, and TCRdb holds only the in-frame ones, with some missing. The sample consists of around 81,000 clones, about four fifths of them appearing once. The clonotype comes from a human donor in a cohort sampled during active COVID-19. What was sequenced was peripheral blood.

Written as DNA, the CDR3 is TGTGCCAGCAGCAGAGGGACTAGCGGGACTGCTAGCACAGATACGCAGTATTTT. Protein product: CASSRGTSGTASTDTQYF. The chain has TRBV5-4 and TRBJ2-3, with 13 bases aligning to TRBD2. The trim removed 4 bases at V and 0 bases at J, leaving 8 bases unmatched. Germline CDR1 is SGHNT and CDR2 is YYREEE (reference sequence). There are 18 residues in the CDR3.